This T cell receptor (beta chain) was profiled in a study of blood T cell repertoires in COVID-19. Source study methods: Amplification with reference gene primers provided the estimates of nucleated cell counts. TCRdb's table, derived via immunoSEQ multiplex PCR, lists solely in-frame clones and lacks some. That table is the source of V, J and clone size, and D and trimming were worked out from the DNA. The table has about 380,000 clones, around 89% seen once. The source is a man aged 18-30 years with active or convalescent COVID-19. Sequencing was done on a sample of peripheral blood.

The CDR3, as DNA: TGTGCCAGCAGCACTCCTATCGATACTGAAGCTTTCTTT. Protein: CASSTPIDTEAFF. This sequence joins TRBV6-2 or TRBV6-3 and TRBJ1-1; no clear D. Trimming stripped 6 bases from V and 5 bases from J, with 13 bases between. The V gene's germline CDR1 is MNHEY and CDR2 SVGEGT. This CDR3 has 13 amino acids.